The 18 T cell receptor beta chains below all came from one sample that was sequenced in a study of T cell repertoires in cytomegalovirus infection. A single record per CDR3 protein comes from TCRdb applying MiXCR to the reads. The top ten hold 2.5% to 3% of the sample, which has more than 650,000 distinct CDR3 sequences, under 40% seen once. Sequencing used PBMCs. The source of these receptors is a human donor in good health (CMV status not recorded). Some clones in this sample may be carry-over from other donors' samples.

The chain is built from TRBV5-1 and TRBJ2-7; D call uncertain. Germline values: CDR1 SGHRS, CDR2 YFSETQ. V lost 4 bases, J lost 0 bases, and 14 bases lay in between. There are 15 residues in the CDR3. For the CDR3, the DNA is TGCGCCAGCAGCCTCATGACGGGCCACTCCTACGAGCAGTACTTC. It encodes CASSLMTGHSYEQYF.

This clonotype came up once. CDR3 in amino acids: CASSSSGTSGSDEQFF. In nucleotides, the CDR3 is TGTGCCAGTAGTTCGTCCGGGACTAGCGGGAGCGATGAGCAGTTCTTC. The J gene is TRBJ2-1, the V gene TRBV19, with 14 bases matching TRBD2. The CDR3 contains 16 residues. CDR1 LNHDA and CDR2 SQIVND come from the germline V gene (reference sequence). V shed 5 bases and J 8 bases; nucleotides not matched to a gene: 8.

The chain joins TRBV28 to TRBJ2-4, with 9 bases matching TRBD1. Germline V gives CDR1 MDHEN, CDR2 SYDVKM. V lost 10 bases, J lost 0 bases, and 10 bases stayed unmatched. The length of the CDR3 is 16 residues. In nucleotides, the CDR3 is TGTGCCACGGACAGGGGATCGGCGGGAGCCAAAAACATTCAGTACTTC. Amino acid sequence: CATDRGSAGAKNIQYF.

This clonotype was seen a few times. The CDR3 DNA follows: TGTGCCAGTAGTATAAACAAACAAGGGGGCCGCAGGACTGAAGCTTTCTTT. Its protein product is CASSINKQGGRRTEAFF. The chain is built from TRBV19 and TRBJ1-1; TRBD1 agrees at 7 bases. This CDR3 has 17 amino acids. Germline CDR1 reads LNHDA; CDR2 reads SQIVND (reference sequence). The V segment lost 2 bases and the J segment 5 bases; nucleotides outside the gene matches: 14.

Worth noting for this clonotype: Given a much more abundant clone one base away, this may be a read error. The chain recombines TRBV7-2 with TRBJ1-1, with D hard to call. Germline V gene sequence: CDR1 SGHTA, CDR2 FQGNSA. CDR3 length: 12 amino acids. CDR3 sequence: CASSLERSEALF. The CDR3 DNA sequence: TGTGCCAGCAGCTTAGAACGAAGCGAAGCTTTGTTT.

The rearrangement links TRBV29-1 to TRBJ1-3; no firm D call. Deletions cut 6 bases from V and 1 base from J, with 7 bases between. The length of the CDR3 is 12 residues. Germline V CDR1 and CDR2: SQVTM, ANQGSEA. Here the CDR3 reads CSVDGSGNTIYF. The DNA of the CDR3 is TGCAGCGTGGACGGGTCTGGAAACACCATATATTTT.

The chain has TRBV5-6 and TRBJ1-4; D perhaps matches TRBD1 (6 bases). CDR1 is SGHDT and CDR2 is YYEEEE in the germline V gene. The CDR3 covers 14 residues. V was shortened by 4 bases and J by 7 bases, with 14 bases between the two germline ends. The CDR3 loop reads CASSPGHSIEKLFF. The CDR3 DNA reads as TGTGCCAGCAGCCCGGGACACTCGATTGAAAAACTGTTTTTT.

This clonotype was counted only a few times. The CDR3 here is CASSLQTGSGANVLTF. The CDR3, as DNA: TGTGCCAGCAGCCTACAGACAGGGTCCGGGGCCAACGTCCTGACTTTC. The genes are TRBV7-3 and TRBJ2-6, with 7 bases identical to TRBD1. Germline-derived CDR1 and CDR2 are SGHTA and FQGTGA. The J segment lost 4 bases and the V segment lost 5 bases, leaving 8 bases of the junction unmatched. The CDR3 totals 16 residues.

The rearrangement joins TRBV12-3 or TRBV12-4 to TRBJ1-1; a weak D match, TRBD1 (6 bases). The CDR3 is made up of 16 amino acids. V was cut by 0 bases and J by 3 bases, with 14 bases left in between. Written as DNA, the CDR3 is TGTGCCAGCAGTTTAGCCCCGACAGGACTTTACACTGAAGCTTTCTTT. Amino acids: CASSLAPTGLYTEAFF.

As for this clonotype: Germline and junction disagree at one end, which may indicate a read error. V is TRBV7-6 and J is TRBJ2-7; 7 bases line up with TRBD1. The CDR3 is 13 amino acids. Germline V lookup: CDR1 SGHVS, CDR2 FNYEAQ. As DNA, the CDR3 is TGTGCCAGCGGCTTAGGGGGCAGAGACGAGCATTACTTC. Translation gives CASGLGGRDEHYF.

This clonotype was seen a handful of times. The chain employs TRBV19 and TRBJ1-5, with D possibly being TRBD1 (5 bases). This CDR3 has 17 amino acids. Germline V lookup: CDR1 LNHDA, CDR2 SQIVND (reference sequence). V dropped 6 bases and J dropped 3 bases, with 21 bases sitting between them. DNA for the CDR3: TGTGCCAGTAGGGACGAGTCTTGGGGGATGGACAATCAGCCCCAGCATTTT. It yields the protein CASRDESWGMDNQPQHF.

This chain connects TRBV7-3 to TRBJ2-3, with D maybe TRBD2 (5 bases). Trimming cost V 5 bases and J 1 base, with 10 bases left between them. This CDR3 has 14 amino acids. Per germline, CDR1 SGHTA and CDR2 FQGTGA. The CDR3 region has the DNA TGTGCCAGCAGCCCCTACGGGGGCACAGATACGCAGTATTTT. Amino acids: CASSPYGGTDTQYF. Filled out from reference TRBV7-3 and TRBJ2-3, the complete variable domain reads GAGVSQTPSNKVTEKGKYVELRCDPISGHTALYWYRQSLGQGPEFLIYFQGTGAADDSGLPNDRFFAVRPEGSVSTLKIQRTERGDSAVYLCASSPYGGTDTQYFGPGTRLTVL.

This chain links TRBV25-1 with TRBJ2-2; 7 bases align to TRBD1. This CDR3 has 15 residues. The germline CDR1 and CDR2 sequences are MGHDK and SYGVNS. V was pared by 4 bases and J by 3 bases, with 5 bases of the junction left unmatched. CDR3 nucleotide sequence: TGTGCCAGCAGTGGTAACAGGGGTCACACCGGGGAGCTGTTTTTT. Amino acids: CASSGNRGHTGELFF.

In this sample, this clonotype turned up a few times. The genes are TRBV19 and TRBJ1-2, with D hard to call. Germline V gives CDR1 LNHDA, CDR2 SQIVND (reference sequence). Trimming shortened V by 5 bases and J by 8 bases, and 15 bases separated the two germline ends. The CDR3 covers 13 residues. The CDR3 nucleotides are TGTGCCAGTAGTCCCCGAGGGTTGGGCGGCTACACCTTC. Protein product: CASSPRGLGGYTF.

The chain has TRBV20-1 and TRBJ2-1, with 9 bases lining up with TRBD2. The CDR3 covers 17 residues. Trimming took 1 base from V and 10 from J; bases not matched to a gene: 17. Germline lookup yields CDR1 DFQATT and CDR2 SNEGSKA (reference sequence). The DNA for the CDR3 is TGCAGTGCTAGAGTCGGCGTGCGGGCTAGCGGGGATAACGAGCAGTTCTTC. Translated: CSARVGVRASGDNEQFF.

This clonotype was found a few times. This chain links TRBV7-9 with TRBJ2-1; no clear D. The CDR3 has 12 residues. Trimming took off 5 bases at V and 0 bases at J, with 2 bases between the two ends. CDR1 and CDR2 from the germline V gene are SEHNR and FQNEAQ (reference sequence). The CDR3 coding sequence is TGTGCCAGCAGCCACTCCTACAATGAGCAGTTCTTC. Its translation is CASSHSYNEQFF.

This clonotype was seen a handful of times. A read error may account for a junction end that differs from germline. The rearrangement links TRBV7-6 to TRBJ2-3; tentatively, D is TRBD1 (5 bases). The germline V gene encodes CDR1 SGHVS and CDR2 FNYEAQ. There are 13 residues in the CDR3. CDR3 residues: CASSFRVTDTQYF. The CDR3 coding sequence is TGTGCTAGCAGCTTCAGGGTCACAGATACGCAGTATTTT. Drawing the rest from reference TRBV7-6 and TRBJ2-3, the complete variable domain is GAGVSQSPRYKVTKRGQDVALRCDPISGHVSLYWYRQALGQGPEFLTYFNYEAQQDKSGLPNDRFSAERPEGSISTLTIQRTEQRDSAMYRCASSFRVTDTQYFGPGTRLTVL.

This clonotype came up a few times. The V gene is TRBV2, the J gene TRBJ2-1; tentative D call: TRBD2 (6 bases). CDR1 SNHLY and CDR2 FYNNEI come from the germline V gene. The CDR3 runs to 14 residues. V lost 7 bases and J 7 bases, leaving 17 bases between the germline ends. This CDR3 reads CASNRWGVGNEQFF. The DNA of the CDR3 is TGTGCCAGCAACCGGTGGGGGGTAGGGAATGAGCAGTTCTTC.